Below are 2 T cell receptor beta chains sequenced from a single sample in a study of response to subunit inactivated influenza vaccine. TCRdb processed the RT-PCR reads anew with MiXCR; each CDR3 protein has one entry. This table has approximately 250,000 distinct CDR3 sequences, more than 10% appearing once. The specimen was non-naive T cells sorted from PBMCs, collected 14 to 15 days before vaccination. The source is a man aged 50 to 60 who received an inactivated influenza vaccine.

The chain recombines TRBV28 with TRBJ2-1, with no clear D. The CDR3 has 12 residues. Germline assignment: CDR1 MDHEN and CDR2 SYDVKM. The germline V and J ends were trimmed by 2 bases and 10 bases, with 9 bases remaining between them. DNA for the CDR3: TGTGCCAGCAGTTTACTGTCAGAGGAGCAGTTCTTC. Its translation: CASSLLSEEQFF.

This chain connects TRBV4-3 to TRBJ2-2, with D perhaps TRBD1 (5 bases). This CDR3 comprises 18 residues. The V end lost 0 bases, the J end lost 2 bases, and 16 bases lay between the germline ends. CDR1 and CDR2 from the germline V gene are LGHNA and YSLEER. CDR3 sequence: CASSQDPLGRANTGELFF. The DNA for the CDR3 is TGCGCCAGCAGCCAAGACCCCTTGGGCAGGGCCAACACCGGGGAGCTGTTTTTT.